This TCR beta chain was documented in a study of T cells in localized non-small cell lung cancer. Produced via immunoSEQ multiplex PCR; TCRdb's table is partial and in-frame only. The sample lists 30,000 to 40,000 clones; around 80% were seen once. The sequence derives from a male donor at least 60 years old with stage II squamous cell lung carcinoma. The specimen was peripheral blood, collected before any cancer treatment.

The CDR3 nucleotides read TGTGCCAGCAGCTTGGACTCCAGCTCCTACGAGCAGTACTTC. Residues: CASSLDSSSYEQYF. The chain uses TRBV9 and TRBJ2-7; perhaps TRBD2 as D (5 bases). The CDR3 totals 14 residues. CDR1 and CDR2 from the germline V gene are SGDLS and YYNGEE. The V gene lost 4 bases and the J gene lost 0 bases, with 11 bases spanning the gap.